This T cell receptor (beta chain) emerged from a study of blood T cell repertoires in COVID-19. The wider study: Acute and convalescent COVID-19 specimens originated in the United States, Italy and Spain. Nucleic acid was either cDNA or gDNA, and it came from T cells, B-cell-depleted T cells, or PBMCs.

The CDR3 contains 15 residues. Germline V gives CDR1 SGHTA, CDR2 FQGNSA. Losses at the gene ends were 4 bases for V and 0 bases for J; bases not matched to a gene: 5. This clone appeared once. Sequenced by immunoSEQ multiplex PCR; TCRdb stores in-frame clones only, minus some. The sample yields some 200,000 clones, 86% seen once. What was sequenced was PBMCs or T cells enriched from blood (not recorded which). The J gene is TRBJ1-2, the V gene TRBV7-2, with 7 bases fitting TRBD1. The clonotype was recovered from a woman aged 45-65 years in a cohort exposed to, infected with or recovered from COVID-19 (not recorded which). The CDR3 DNA is TGTGCCAGCAGCTGGGGGACAGTAGCTAACTATGGCTACACCTTC. Its protein is CASSWGTVANYGYTF.